These T cell receptor beta chains were read from a single sample in a study of cytomegalovirus exposure and HLA in healthy donors. Sequenced by immunoSEQ multiplex PCR; TCRdb stores in-frame clones only, minus some. The sample lists about 120,000 clones, about three fifths occurring once. Sequenced material: PBMCs. The receptors stem from a woman aged 40 to 49 in good health and CMV-seropositive. The CDR3 runs from the conserved cysteine through the conserved F or W. The D gene is left open where the match is weak. Clone size is stated in some rows and not others, as once, few, many or a class when expanded.

v_call	clone_size	d_call	j_call	cdr3_nt	cdr3_aa
TRBV18	-	-	TRBJ1-1	TGTGCCAGCTCACCAACTTGGACAACGAACACTGAAGCTTTCTTT	CASSPTWTTNTEAFF
TRBV12-5	-	-	TRBJ2-3	TGTGCTAGTGGTACTAGCACAGATACGCAGTATTTT	CASGTSTDTQYF
TRBV10-3	-	TRBD1	TRBJ1-1	TGTGCCATCAGTGAGCGACAGGGCGGGTCCACTGAAGCTTTCTTT	CAISERQGGSTEAFF
TRBV14	-	-	TRBJ2-7	TGTGCCAGCAGCCCTAGGACAGTCTCCTACGAGCAGTACTTC	CASSPRTVSYEQYF
TRBV27	-	TRBD1	TRBJ1-5	TGTGCCAGCAGTCGGACAGGGTCGCATCAGCCCCAGCATTTT	CASSRTGSHQPQHF
TRBV4-2	-	TRBD1	TRBJ1-2	TGTGCCAGCAGCCTTAGTCGCCGGGACAGGGGGCATGGTGGCTACACCTTC	CASSLSRRDRGHGGYTF
TRBV5-6	-	-	TRBJ2-3	TGTGTCAGCAGCTTCGGCAGGACAGACACGCAGTATTTT	CVSSFGRTDTQYF
TRBV23-1	-	-	TRBJ2-1	TGCGCCAGCAGTCAACCCCACAGCTACAATGAGCAGTTCTTC	CASSQPHSYNEQFF
TRBV29-1	-	TRBD1	TRBJ2-6	TGCAGCGTTGAGGCTAATCGGGACAGGGCGTTCTCTGGGGCCAACGTCCTGACTTTC	CSVEANRDRAFSGANVLTF
TRBV5-1	-	-	TRBJ2-2	TGCGCCAGCAGCTTTTTTGAGGGCAGAGGCACCGGGGAGCTGTTTTTT	CASSFFEGRGTGELFF
TRBV18	few	-	TRBJ2-7	TGTGCCAGCTCACCAAAACAGGGATACGAGCAGTACTTC	CASSPKQGYEQYF
TRBV20-1	few	TRBD1	TRBJ1-1	TGCAGTGCTAACCGGGACAGCCAAGCTTTCTTT	CSANRDSQAFF
TRBV29-1	few	TRBD1	TRBJ2-2	TGCAGCGTCGGACAAACAGGGGCCGGGGAGCTGTTTTTT	CSVGQTGAGELFF
TRBV18	few	-	TRBJ2-1	TGTGCCAGCTCACCACTCTCAAGGGGGTCCCTCAATGAGCAGTTCTTC	CASSPLSRGSLNEQFF
TRBV19	-	-	TRBJ1-5	TGTGCCAGTAATTGGGAGAGGGATCAGCCCCAGCATTTT	CASNWERDQPQHF
TRBV5-4	-	TRBD2	TRBJ2-5	TGTGCCAGCAGCTTGGGACTAGCGGGTGAACAAGAGACCCAGTACTTC	CASSLGLAGEQETQYF
TRBV27	-	-	TRBJ2-2	TGTGCCAGCAGTTTCTTTCCGGACACGAACACCGGGGAGCTGTTTTTT	CASSFFPDTNTGELFF
TRBV4-2	few	-	TRBJ1-2	TGTGCCAGCAGCCAAGATAGGCCAGAGACTTATGGCTACACCTTC	CASSQDRPETYGYTF
TRBV28	few	TRBD1	TRBJ1-2	TGTGCCAGCAGCCAAGGACAGGCCTCCGGTGGCTACACCTTC	CASSQGQASGGYTF
TRBV30	few	TRBD1	TRBJ2-1	TGTGCCTGGAGCGCGGACAGGGGGATCTCGAGGCAGTTCTTC	CAWSADRGISRQFF
TRBV19	-	-	TRBJ1-1	TGTGCCAGTAGTATCGTAAGAGGGAACACTGAAGCTTTCTTT	CASSIVRGNTEAFF
TRBV5-6	once	TRBD1	TRBJ2-3	TGTGCCAGCAGTTATCCCACAGGGGGAGATACGCAGTATTTT	CASSYPTGGDTQYF
TRBV7-9	-	-	TRBJ2-7	TGTGCCAGCAGCGCCCCCGGGGGACAGAAATTATACGAGCAGTACTTC	CASSAPGGQKLYEQYF
TRBV10-3	-	TRBD2	TRBJ2-1	TGTGCCATCAGTGAGTCTATAATAGCGGGGGGGCGCCGCTCCTACAATGAGCAGTTCTTC	CAISESIIAGGRRSYNEQFF
TRBV5-4	few	TRBD2	TRBJ2-3	TGTGCCAGCAGCTTGATGCTAGCGGGAATGACAGATACGCAGTATTTT	CASSLMLAGMTDTQYF
TRBV2	-	-	TRBJ2-1	TGTGCCACTTCTAGCGTCTCCGGGAATGAGCAGTTCTTC	CATSSVSGNEQFF
TRBV5-8	-	-	TRBJ2-5	TGTGCCAGCGGGCCGTTGGTTTCGGAGACCCAGTACTTC	CASGPLVSETQYF
TRBV11-2	few	-	TRBJ1-2	TGTGCCAGCAGCTACGGGGGGTTAGGCTACACCTTC	CASSYGGLGYTF
TRBV7-8	-	-	TRBJ2-7	TGTGCCAGCAGCTCAGACTACGAGCAGTACTTC	CASSSDYEQYF
TRBV14	few	-	TRBJ1-3	TGTGCCAGCAGCCAAGTCGGGACTGGCGGAAACACCATATATTTT	CASSQVGTGGNTIYF
TRBV12-5	few	TRBD2	TRBJ2-7	TGTGCTAGTGGTTATATGGGGTCCAGCGGGAGCTTCTCCTACGAGCAGTACTTC	CASGYMGSSGSFSYEQYF
TRBV7-6	-	-	TRBJ2-7	TGTGCCAGCAGCTTAGACGGCGGCTCCTACGAGCAGTACTTC	CASSLDGGSYEQYF
TRBV9	-	TRBD2	TRBJ2-1	TGTGCCAGCAGCCCATCCGGGACTAGCGCCTACAATGAGCAGTTCTTC	CASSPSGTSAYNEQFF
TRBV7-9	-	-	TRBJ2-7	TGTGCCAGCAGTCAGGGGATCTCCTACGAGCAGTACTTC	CASSQGISYEQYF
TRBV19	once	-	TRBJ1-2	TGTGCCAGTAGCAGGGTAGGCTACACCTTC	CASSRVGYTF
TRBV6-5	-	TRBD1	TRBJ1-1	TGTGCCAGCAGTTACTCGGCTGACAGGGGACCCTTTGAAGCTTTCTTT	CASSYSADRGPFEAFF
TRBV6-9	-	-	TRBJ2-7	TGTGCCAGCGGGGGGGGCAGCCCCTCCTACGAGCAGTACTTC	CASGGGSPSYEQYF
TRBV25-1	-	-	TRBJ1-2	TGTGCCAGCAGTGAATTCGGCCAGGGGCGCTATGGCTACACCTTC	CASSEFGQGRYGYTF
TRBV29-1	once	-	TRBJ2-1	TGCAGCGTTGTAGTCGCGGTTGAGCAGTTCTTC	CSVVVAVEQFF
TRBV6-1	-	-	TRBJ2-2	TGTGCCAGCAGTGCCGCCAGGGCCACCGGGGAGCTGTTTTTT	CASSAARATGELFF
TRBV6-5	few	-	TRBJ1-5	TGTGCCAGCAGTTACCGTCCCGACTCTAATCAGCCCCAGCATTTT	CASSYRPDSNQPQHF
TRBV19	-	TRBD2	TRBJ2-7	TGTGCCAGTAGTCTAACTAGCGGGACCTACGAGCAGTACTTC	CASSLTSGTYEQYF
TRBV19	-	-	TRBJ1-2	TGTGCCAGTAGTGCCGACAGGTCTACCTGGTACACCTTC	CASSADRSTWYTF
TRBV9	-	TRBD2	TRBJ2-1	TGTGCCAGCAGCGTAGCTAGCGGGACCTCCACTGAGCAGTTCTTC	CASSVASGTSTEQFF
TRBV9	-	-	TRBJ1-3	TGTGCCAGCAGCCCCCGGACAGCGAGCTCTGGAAACACCATATATTTT	CASSPRTASSGNTIYF
TRBV25-1	-	TRBD2	TRBJ2-2	TGTGCCAGCAGTGATGGATCTAGCGGGAACACCGGGGAGCTGTTTTTT	CASSDGSSGNTGELFF
TRBV6-5	few	-	TRBJ1-2	TGTGCCAGCAGTTACTTTGCGACACCCTCCGCCGGCTACCCCTTC	CASSYFATPSAGYPF
TRBV9	-	-	TRBJ2-3	TGTGCCAGCACCTCCTCCGGGAGAGGTGGAAATACGCAGTATTTT	CASTSSGRGGNTQYF
TRBV5-1	-	-	TRBJ2-6	TGCGCCAGCAGCTTGGAATTCCAGGTTGCTGGGGCCAACGTCCTGACTTTC	CASSLEFQVAGANVLTF
TRBV27	-	-	TRBJ1-6	TGTGCCAGCAGGCGAGGGTCGGCGGGTACCCTCCACTTT	CASRRGSAGTLHF
TRBV25-1	once	TRBD1	TRBJ1-2	TGTGCCAGCAGTGAGCCGGGACAGATCTATGGCTACACCTTC	CASSEPGQIYGYTF
TRBV6-5	-	TRBD2	TRBJ2-2	TGTGCCAGCAGTTACTCGTCTAGCGGGGTGGGTGGGGAGCTGTTTTTT	CASSYSSSGVGGELFF
TRBV7-6	-	TRBD1	TRBJ1-6	TGTGCCAGCAGCGAAGGGACAGGCCTCAATATTTTGGCCCTCCACTTT	CASSEGTGLNILALHF
TRBV6-5	-	-	TRBJ1-1	TGTGCCAGCAGTTACTCCCCCTCGGGAGTAAACACTGAAGCTTTCTTT	CASSYSPSGVNTEAFF
TRBV6-5	-	TRBD2	TRBJ2-1	TGTGCCAGCAGTTACGCTAGCGGGACGTACAATGAGCAGTTCTTC	CASSYASGTYNEQFF